This T cell receptor beta chain came from a study of T cell changes during pregnancy in multiple sclerosis. The V gene lost 3 bases and the J gene lost 11 bases, with 11 bases spanning the gap. The CDR3 runs 13 residues. Per the germline V gene, CDR1 is LNHDA and CDR2 is SQIVND (reference sequence). This table comes from immunoSEQ multiplex PCR, and its TCRdb copy is limited to in-frame clones, with some not included. The table lists 75,000 to 100,000 clones, around nine tenths of them singletons, with under 0.8% in the top ten. The chain joins TRBV19 to TRBJ1-6; D gene unclear. The sample in question was peripheral blood, obtained in the second trimester of pregnancy. The sequence came from a female donor in good health, enrolled as a control in a pregnancy study. The CDR3 is CASSIGPDPPLHF. The CDR3 DNA follows: TGTGCCAGTAGTATTGGGCCGGATCCACCCCTCCACTTT.